The clone carrying this T cell receptor (beta chain) was recorded once. Unmatched junction bases numbered 13, after V lost 6 bases and J lost 3 bases. Germline V gene sequence: CDR1 LNHDA, CDR2 SQIVND (reference sequence). The CDR3 length is 17 residues. Sequencing used immunoSEQ multiplex PCR; TCRdb keeps in-frame clones, though not all of them. Of some 48,000 clones in the sample, 93% were seen once. V and J are TRBV19 and TRBJ2-3, with 9 bases aligning to TRBD1. Sample: PBMCs. This TCR was recovered from a man aged 35 to 55 with rheumatoid arthritis. CDR3 loop: CASSRFGTGGRTDTQYF. In DNA form, the CDR3 reads TGTGCCAGTAGCCGGTTCGGCACAGGGGGCAGGACAGATACGCAGTATTTT.